Each of the 10 T cell receptor beta chains below was sequenced from the same sample in a study of human T cells and chemical hapten exposure. Time point noted: patch test 2, 6 weeks after DPC sensitization. Sample treatment: therapeutic diphenylcyclopropenone sensitization with weekly scalp DPC. TCRdb independently ran MiXCR on the RACE reads; one entry per CDR3 protein. The table records roughly 30,000 distinct CDR3 sequences, approximately 9% of them present only once. The material sequenced was whole blood, taken in connection with sensitization to the hapten diphenylcyclopropenone (DPC). These receptors came from a man aged 30 to 45 with alopecia areata. Some clones in this sample may be carry-over from other donors' samples.

The CDR3 region is CASSTRRGRNEQFF. The CDR3 DNA sequence: TGTGCCAGCAGTACCCGCAGGGGGCGGAATGAGCAGTTCTTC. The chain employs TRBV6-2 or TRBV6-3 and TRBJ2-1, with 8 bases lining up with TRBD1. Germline V lookup: CDR1 MNHEY, CDR2 SVGEGT. The CDR3 is 14 residues long. V was pared by 5 bases and J by 7 bases, with 7 bases of the junction left unmatched.

In this sample, this clonotype turned up many times. The chain employs TRBV29-1 and TRBJ2-3; 7 nucleotides line up with TRBD2. Germline CDR1 reads SQVTM; CDR2 reads ANQGSEA. V gave up 0 bases and J gave up 5 bases; unmatched junction bases: 8. This CDR3 spans 15 amino acids. In DNA form, the CDR3 reads TGCAGCGTTGAAGATGTAGCGGGCTCAGGAGATACGCAGTATTTT. It yields the protein CSVEDVAGSGDTQYF.

This clonotype was seen ten or more times. The chain couples TRBV6-4 to TRBJ1-1, with no clear D. Per the germline V gene, CDR1 is MRHNA and CDR2 is SNTAGT. The germline V and J ends were trimmed by 3 bases and 5 bases, with 10 bases remaining between them. The CDR3 spans 13 residues. The CDR3 loop reads CASSEKEETEAFF. The CDR3 DNA is TGTGCCAGCAGTGAGAAGGAGGAGACTGAAGCTTTCTTT.

This clonotype appeared a few times. The gene calls are TRBV4-2 and TRBJ2-1; D possibly corresponds to TRBD2 (5 bases). The CDR3 runs to 14 residues. The germline CDR1 and CDR2 sequences are LGHNA and YNFKEQ. V lost 3 bases and J 5 bases, leaving 11 bases between the germline ends. CDR3 DNA sequence: TGTGCCAGCAGCCAGGCTAGGAGGCACAATGAGCAGTTCTTC. Translating gives CASSQARRHNEQFF.

This clonotype was seen at least ten times. V gene TRBV11-2 combines with J gene TRBJ2-5, with 9 nucleotides matching TRBD2. Germline assignment: CDR1 SGHAT and CDR2 FQNNGV. V dropped 7 bases and J dropped 2; count of bases not matched to a gene: 11. This CDR3 has 16 amino acids. Here the CDR3 reads CASKTVAGVQQETQYF. The DNA for the CDR3 is TGTGCCAGCAAAACAGTAGCGGGAGTTCAGCAAGAGACCCAGTACTTC. Full variable domain (outside the CDR3, taken from reference TRBV11-2 and TRBJ2-5): EAGVAQSPRYKIIEKRQSVAFWCNPISGHATLYWYQQILGQGPKLLIQFQNNGVVDDSQLPKDRFSAERLKGVDSTLKIQPAKLEDSAVYLCASKTVAGVQQETQYFGPGTRLLVL.

This clonotype was observed at least ten times. V and J are TRBV28 and TRBJ2-1; 10 positions match TRBD2. V dropped 3 bases and J dropped 7; count of bases not matched to a gene: 3. CDR3 length equals 14 residues. The germline V gene has CDR1 MDHEN and CDR2 SYDVKM. The CDR3 DNA reads as TGTGCCAGCAGTTTCGCTAGCGGGAGAAATGAGCAGTTCTTC. It encodes CASSFASGRNEQFF.

This clonotype was seen ten or more times. J is TRBJ1-3 and V is TRBV9; D is undetermined. The CDR3 has 16 amino acids. V was pared by 4 bases and J by 0 bases, with 14 bases between. CDR1 and CDR2 (germline): SGDLS, YYNGEE. CDR3 DNA sequence: TGTGCCAGCAGCCCACGGACCAGCCCCTCTGGAAACACCATATATTTT. It yields the protein CASSPRTSPSGNTIYF.

This clonotype was observed a handful of times. The rearrangement uses TRBV29-1 and TRBJ1-1, with D hard to call. V was clipped by 3 bases and J by 6 bases, with 11 bases between them. The germline gives CDR1 SQVTM, CDR2 ANQGSEA. The CDR3 consists of 12 residues. The CDR3 nucleotides read TGCAGCGTTGATCGAACTGGGGCTGAAGCTTTCTTT. It codes for CSVDRTGAEAFF.

This clonotype has ten or more counts. This chain links TRBV10-2 with TRBJ1-1; TRBD1 aligns across 10 bases. The germline V gene has CDR1 WSHSY and CDR2 SAAADI. The CDR3 is 16 residues long. The V segment lost 5 bases and the J segment 4 bases; nucleotides outside the gene matches: 10. The CDR3, as DNA: TGCGCCAGCAGTTCCCCGCGACAGGGGGCGCGCACTGAAGCTTTCTTT. It codes for CASSSPRQGARTEAFF.

This rearrangement joins TRBV4-3 to TRBJ1-5; no firm D call. The CDR3 length is 15 residues. The V end lost 0 bases, the J end lost 2 bases, and 8 bases lay between the germline ends. CDR1 is LGHNA and CDR2 is YSLEER in the germline V gene. The CDR3 sequence: CASSQDGQRNQPQHF. The CDR3 DNA reads TGCGCCAGCAGCCAAGATGGGCAGCGCAATCAGCCCCAGCATTTT.